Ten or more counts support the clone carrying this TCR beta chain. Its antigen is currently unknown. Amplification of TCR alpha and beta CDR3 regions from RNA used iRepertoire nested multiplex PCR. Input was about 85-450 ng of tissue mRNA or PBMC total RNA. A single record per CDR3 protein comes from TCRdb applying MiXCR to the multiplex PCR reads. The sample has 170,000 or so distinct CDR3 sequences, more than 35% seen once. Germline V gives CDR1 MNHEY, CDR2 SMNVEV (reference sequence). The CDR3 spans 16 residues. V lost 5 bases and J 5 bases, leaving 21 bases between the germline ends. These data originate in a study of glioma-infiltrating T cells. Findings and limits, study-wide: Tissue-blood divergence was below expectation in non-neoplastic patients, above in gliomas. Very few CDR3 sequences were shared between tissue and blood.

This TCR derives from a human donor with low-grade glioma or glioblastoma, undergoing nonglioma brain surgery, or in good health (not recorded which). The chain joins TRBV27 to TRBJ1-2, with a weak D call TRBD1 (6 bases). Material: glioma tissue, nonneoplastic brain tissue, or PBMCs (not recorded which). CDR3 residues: CASSPWALQGPYGYTF. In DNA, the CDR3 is TGTGCCAGCAGTCCCTGGGCCTTACAGGGACCTTATGGCTACACCTTC.